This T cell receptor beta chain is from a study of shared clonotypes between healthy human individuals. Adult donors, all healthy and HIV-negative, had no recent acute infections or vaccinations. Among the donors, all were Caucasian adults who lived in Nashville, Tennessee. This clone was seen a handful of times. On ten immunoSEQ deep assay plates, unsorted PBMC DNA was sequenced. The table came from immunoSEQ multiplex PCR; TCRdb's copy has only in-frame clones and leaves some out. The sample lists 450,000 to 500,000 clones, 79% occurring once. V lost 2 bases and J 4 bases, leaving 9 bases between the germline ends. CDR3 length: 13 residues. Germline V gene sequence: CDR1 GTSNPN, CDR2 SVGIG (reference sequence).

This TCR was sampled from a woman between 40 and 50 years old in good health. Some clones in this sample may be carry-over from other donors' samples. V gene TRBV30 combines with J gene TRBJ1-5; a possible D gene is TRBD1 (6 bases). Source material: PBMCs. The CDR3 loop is CAWSLQGNQPQHF. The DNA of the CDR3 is TGTGCCTGGAGTCTACAGGGTAATCAGCCCCAGCATTTT.